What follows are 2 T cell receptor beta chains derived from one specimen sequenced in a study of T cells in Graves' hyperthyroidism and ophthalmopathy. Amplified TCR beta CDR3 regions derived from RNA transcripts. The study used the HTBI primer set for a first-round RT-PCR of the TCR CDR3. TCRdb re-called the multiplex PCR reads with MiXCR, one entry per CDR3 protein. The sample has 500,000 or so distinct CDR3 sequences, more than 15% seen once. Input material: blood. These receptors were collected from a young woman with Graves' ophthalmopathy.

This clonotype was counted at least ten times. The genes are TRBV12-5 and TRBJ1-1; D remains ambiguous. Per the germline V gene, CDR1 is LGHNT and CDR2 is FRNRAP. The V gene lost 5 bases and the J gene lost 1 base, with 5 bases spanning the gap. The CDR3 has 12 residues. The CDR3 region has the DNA TGTGCTAGTGGTGACACGAACACTGAAGCTTTCTTT. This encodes CASGDTNTEAFF.

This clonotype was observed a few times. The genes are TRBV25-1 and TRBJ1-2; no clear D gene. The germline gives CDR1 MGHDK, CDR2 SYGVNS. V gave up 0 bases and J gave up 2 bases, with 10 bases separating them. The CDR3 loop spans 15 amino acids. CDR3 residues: CASSEYGMGNYGYTF. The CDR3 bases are TGTGCCAGCAGTGAATACGGTATGGGGAACTATGGCTACACCTTC.